This T cell receptor beta chain was recorded in a study of cytotoxic CD8 clonotypes in ibrutinib-treated CLL. The wider study: Partial responses numbered roughly 25 and complete responses 2; after a median around 70 months, around 14 stayed remitted and roughly twelve progressed. General study results and limits: Clonality increased at ibrutinib response, then returned toward baseline at progression. Baseline clonality exceeded age-matched healthy donors and tracked circulating CD8+ T-cell counts.

As for this clone: Its cognate antigen is unknown.

Roughly 1.9 micrograms of genomic DNA from cryopreserved PBMCs went into TCR beta libraries. The protocol was immunoSEQ multiplex PCR, while the TCRdb copy is restricted to in-frame clones and leaves out a portion. The sample includes some 70,000 clones, around 65% of them seen just once. Germline CDR1 is SGHDT and CDR2 is YYEEEE. CDR3 length equals 15 residues. Trimming at V came to 4 bases and at J to 0 bases, leaving 4 bases not matched to a gene. The V call is TRBV5-6, the J call TRBJ2-3; 8 bases are a match to TRBD2. The sequences come from PBMCs, collected after 12 months of ibrutinib treatment. The TCR was taken from a human donor with chronic lymphocytic leukemia. The CDR3 protein is CASSKVAGSTDTQYF. The CDR3 coding sequence is TGTGCCAGCAGCAAGGTAGCGGGGAGCACAGATACGCAGTATTTT.